Below, 9 T cell receptor beta chains from the same sample are listed, as sequenced in a study of shared clonotypes between healthy human individuals. Measured with immunoSEQ multiplex PCR; TCRdb has only the in-frame clones, and not every one. This repertoire shows roughly 680,000 clones, 72% found once; its top ten account for about 1.8%. Sequenced material: memory CD4+ T cells sorted from blood. Subset: CD45RA-negative fraction. These receptors originate from a woman aged 25 to 39 in good health.

This clone was recorded a few times. The J gene is TRBJ2-7, the V gene TRBV28; D is undetermined. The CDR3 covers 14 residues. Germline V gives CDR1 MDHEN, CDR2 SYDVKM. V lost 5 bases and J 4 bases, leaving 15 bases between the germline ends. CDR3 nucleotides: TGTGCCAGCAGTGTGACGGGCGGCGGTTACGAGCAGTACTTC. Translating it yields CASSVTGGGYEQYF. The full variable domain, with the rest looked up from reference TRBV28 and TRBJ2-7, is DVKVTQSSRYLVKRTGEKVFLECVQDMDHENMFWYRQDPGLGLRLIYFSYDVKMKEKGDIPEGYSVSREKKERFSLILESASTNQTSMYLCASSVTGGGYEQYFGPGTRLTVT.

This clone was counted between two and nine times. The chain couples TRBV7-9 to TRBJ2-7; D is ambiguous. The CDR3 is 12 residues long. V was shortened by 3 bases and J by 6 bases, with 9 bases between the two germline ends. The germline gives CDR1 SEHNR, CDR2 FQNEAQ (reference sequence). Here the CDR3 reads CASSFVAAEQYF. CDR3 coding DNA: TGTGCCAGCAGCTTCGTCGCAGCCGAGCAGTACTTC. The whole variable domain, filled in from reference TRBV7-9 and TRBJ2-7, reads DTGVSQNPRHKITKRGQNVTFRCDPISEHNRLYWYRQTLGQGPEFLTYFQNEAQLEKSRLLSDRFSAERPKGSFSTLEIQRTEQGDSAMYLCASSFVAAEQYFGPGTRLTVT.

This clone came up a few times. V is TRBV6-6 and J is TRBJ1-1, with D uncertain. Germline V gives CDR1 MNHNY, CDR2 SVGAGI (reference sequence). V was clipped by 7 bases and J by 1 base, with 10 bases between them. The CDR3 is made up of 13 amino acids. The CDR3 spells CASTPPGNTEAFF. In DNA form, the CDR3 reads TGTGCCAGCACGCCCCCGGGGAACACTGAAGCTTTCTTT.

This clone was found once. The chain employs TRBV19 and TRBJ2-5; 12 positions agree with TRBD2. The length of the CDR3 is 16 residues. CDR1 LNHDA and CDR2 SQIVND come from the germline V gene (reference sequence). Trimming took 4 bases from V and 1 from J; bases not matched to a gene: 4. The DNA for the CDR3 is TGTGCCAGTAGTACGGGGACTAGCGGGTTCCAAGAGACCCAGTACTTC. Residues: CASSTGTSGFQETQYF.

To note about this clone: The identical CDR3 is also encoded by other nucleotide sequences in the sample. The rearrangement links TRBV5-1 to TRBJ2-4, with D tentatively TRBD1 or TRBD2 (6 bases each). V was clipped by 5 bases and J by 7 bases, with 10 bases between them. Germline lookup yields CDR1 SGHRS and CDR2 YFSETQ. The CDR3 covers 12 residues. The CDR3 loop is CASSGGGNIQYF. Here the CDR3 DNA reads TGCGCCAGCAGTGGAGGGGGGAACATTCAGTACTTC. Based on the CDR3 plus reference TRBV5-1 and TRBJ2-4, the full variable domain is KAGVTQTPRYLIKTRGQQVTLSCSPISGHRSVSWYQQTPGQGLQFLFEYFSETQRNKGNFPGRFSGRQFSNSRSEMNVSTLELGDSALYLCASSGGGNIQYFGAGTRLSVL.

The count of this clone is one. This same CDR3 is encoded by further DNA sequences in the sample. This rearrangement joins TRBV28 to TRBJ2-3, with TRBD2 matching 8 bases. The trim removed 2 bases at V and 2 bases at J, leaving 6 bases unmatched. This CDR3 contains 16 residues. Germline CDR1 and CDR2: MDHEN and SYDVKM. Here the CDR3 DNA reads TGTGCCAGCAGTTTAGGTGGCGGGAGGCCCACAGATACGCAGTATTTT. Translating gives CASSLGGGRPTDTQYF. Full variable domain (missing parts from reference TRBV28 and TRBJ2-3): DVKVTQSSRYLVKRTGEKVFLECVQDMDHENMFWYRQDPGLGLRLIYFSYDVKMKEKGDIPEGYSVSREKKERFSLILESASTNQTSMYLCASSLGGGRPTDTQYFGPGTRLTVL.

The CDR3 DNA is TGTGCCAGCAGCTCGACCCCAGGACAGGGACAAGAGACCCAGTACTTC. Translated: CASSSTPGQGQETQYF. The rearrangement uses TRBV7-9 and TRBJ2-5, with 8 positions matching TRBD1. The germline V gene has CDR1 SEHNR and CDR2 FQNEAQ (reference sequence). The CDR3 has 16 residues. The V and J ends lost 4 bases and 2 bases, in that order; junction bases with no gene match: 9.

The chain is built from TRBV10-3 and TRBJ1-5, with TRBD1 as a possible D gene (6 bases). There are 13 residues in the CDR3. Trimming removed 10 bases at V and 7 bases at J, with 17 bases between. The germline CDR1 and CDR2 sequences are ENHRY and SYGVKD. CDR3 region: CATQTGELQPQHF. The CDR3 DNA reads as TGTGCCACTCAGACAGGCGAGTTGCAGCCCCAGCATTTT.

This clone was found a few times. The chain joins TRBV6-6 to TRBJ2-1, with D unresolved. The germline CDR1 and CDR2 sequences are MNHNY and SVGAGI (reference sequence). The V end lost 0 bases, the J end lost 12 bases, and 12 bases lay between the germline ends. The CDR3 is 13 amino acids. The CDR3 sequence: CASSYSTPPGQFF. CDR3 coding DNA: TGTGCCAGCAGTTACTCGACTCCTCCCGGGCAGTTCTTC.